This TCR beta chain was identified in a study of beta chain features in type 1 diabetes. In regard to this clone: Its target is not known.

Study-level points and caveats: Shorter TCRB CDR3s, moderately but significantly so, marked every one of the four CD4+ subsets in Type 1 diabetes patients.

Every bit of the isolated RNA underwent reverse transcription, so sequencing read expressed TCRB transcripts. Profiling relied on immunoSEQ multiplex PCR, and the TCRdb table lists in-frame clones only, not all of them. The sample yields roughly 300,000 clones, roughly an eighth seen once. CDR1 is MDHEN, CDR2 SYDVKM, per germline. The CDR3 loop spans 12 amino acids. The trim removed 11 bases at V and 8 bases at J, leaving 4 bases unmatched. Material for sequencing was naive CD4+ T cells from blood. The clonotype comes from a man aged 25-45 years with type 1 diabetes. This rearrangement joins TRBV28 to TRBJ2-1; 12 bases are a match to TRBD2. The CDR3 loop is CASTSGSYEQFF. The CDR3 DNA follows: TGTGCCTCGACTAGCGGGAGCTATGAGCAGTTCTTC. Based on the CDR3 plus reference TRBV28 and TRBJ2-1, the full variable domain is DVKVTQSSRYLVKRTGEKVFLECVQDMDHENMFWYRQDPGLGLRLIYFSYDVKMKEKGDIPEGYSVSREKKERFSLILESASTNQTSMYLCASTSGSYEQFFGPGTRLTVL.